This is a list of T cell receptor beta chains from one sample in a study of beta chain features in type 1 diabetes. Measured with immunoSEQ multiplex PCR; TCRdb has only the in-frame clones, and not every one. The sample includes around 150,000 clones, 6.9% of them seen just once. Material for sequencing was central memory CD4+ T cells from blood. All receptors derive from a woman aged 25 to 45 in good health. The CDR3 runs from the conserved cysteine through the conserved F or W. D genes are given only for firm matches. Clone size is not always given. Where it is, it says once, few, many or a class for expanded clones.

many	TRBV4-3	TRBD2	TRBJ2-7	TGCGCCAGCAGCCAAGATCGAAGCGGGAGCTCTTTCGAGCAGTACTTC	CASSQDRSGSSFEQYF
NA	TRBV19	NA	TRBJ1-5	TGTGCCAGTAGTATCGGGGTCAATCAGCCCCAGCATTTT	CASSIGVNQPQHF
NA	TRBV29-1	NA	TRBJ1-2	TGCAGCGACGTACAGCTCCAAGAGGGGGGGGGCTACACCTTC	CSDVQLQEGGGYTF
NA	TRBV7-3	TRBD2	TRBJ2-1	TGTGCCAGCAGCTTAAGGCCCAGGACTAGCGGGAGCGCGAATGAGCAGTTCTTC	CASSLRPRTSGSANEQFF
few	TRBV4-3	TRBD2	TRBJ2-7	TGCGCCAGCAGCCAAGTAGGTGGAGCGGGAGAAGGGGCGGCCTACGAGCAGTACTTC	CASSQVGGAGEGAAYEQYF
few	TRBV29-1	TRBD1	TRBJ1-4	TGCAGCGTTGAACCGCAGGGGGACAGTGAAAAACTGTTTTTT	CSVEPQGDSEKLFF
NA	TRBV7-7	TRBD2	TRBJ2-1	TGTGCTAGCAGCCCTAATAGCGGGAGGGTTAGTGAGCAGTTCTTC	CASSPNSGRVSEQFF
NA	TRBV2	TRBD1	TRBJ2-7	TGTGCCAGCAGTACTGGGACAGGGCCCTACGAGCAGTACTTC	CASSTGTGPYEQYF
NA	TRBV6-6	NA	TRBJ2-2	TGTGCCAGCAAGGAACGGGGGTACGGGGAGCTGTTTTTT	CASKERGYGELFF
few	TRBV4-2	TRBD2	TRBJ2-1	TGTGCCAGCAAGACAGCGGGAGGCAATGAGCAGTTCTTC	CASKTAGGNEQFF
few	TRBV28	NA	TRBJ2-2	TGTGCCAGCAGTTTGCCTAGCGATAACACCGGGGAGCTGTTTTTT	CASSLPSDNTGELFF
few	TRBV4-3	NA	TRBJ2-3	TGCGCCAGCAGCCAAGAAAGGCTACAGGATACGCAGTATTTT	CASSQERLQDTQYF
few	TRBV19	TRBD1	TRBJ2-1	TGTGCCAGTAAGGACAGGGGGCGTCACAATGAGCAGTTCTTC	CASKDRGRHNEQFF
few	TRBV18	TRBD1	TRBJ2-2	TGTGCCAGCTCACCAAGACAGGGGACCAACACCGGGGAGCTGTTTTTT	CASSPRQGTNTGELFF
few	TRBV27	NA	TRBJ2-1	TGTGCCAGCAGTCCTACCGGGACAAACTCCTACAATGAGCAGTTCTTC	CASSPTGTNSYNEQFF
few	TRBV28	TRBD2	TRBJ2-2	TGTGCCAGCAGATATGAGAGCGGGAGGACGGCCGGGGAGCTGTTTTTT	CASRYESGRTAGELFF
few	TRBV6-5	TRBD1	TRBJ2-7	TGTGCCAGCAGTCCTTCCGACAGGGGCTACGAGCAGTACTTC	CASSPSDRGYEQYF
NA	TRBV25-1	TRBD1	TRBJ1-1	TGTGCCAGCAGTCCCGGGACAGGGGAAGTCTTGAGGACTGAAGCTTTCTTT	CASSPGTGEVLRTEAFF
NA	TRBV2	NA	TRBJ2-7	TGTGCCAGCAGTGTCCAGGGTACCCACGAGCAGTACTTC	CASSVQGTHEQYF